The clone carrying this TCR beta chain came up a few times. Its antigen remains unknown. V lost 3 bases, J lost 0 bases, and 11 bases lay in between. The CDR3 length is 14 residues. Germline loops: CDR1 DFQATT, CDR2 SNEGSKA (reference sequence). This specimen belongs to a study of T-cell reconstitution after alpha-beta-depleted transplantation in children. Notes on the study in general: Alpha-beta T cells present about two months after transplant were reported to originate from several hundred expanded graft clones.

Unique molecular identifiers were built into the TCRbeta library. TCRdb independently ran MiXCR on the PCR reads; one entry per CDR3 protein. The sample lists about 870,000 distinct CDR3 sequences, 15% to 20% seen once, with around 4.5% in the top ten. The chain has TRBV20-1 and TRBJ1-2, with D perhaps TRBD1 (5 bases). Sequenced material: PBMCs, mostly from graft donor cells, taken 360 days after TCRalphabeta/CD19-depleted stem cell transplant. The TCR comes from a male patient between 10 and 17 years old who had a stem cell transplant for acute lymphoblastic leukemia, so the T cells may come from the graft donor. The chain's CDR3 is CSARGDGANYGYTF. The CDR3 bases are TGCAGTGCTAGGGGGGACGGAGCTAACTATGGCTACACCTTC.